This T cell receptor (beta chain) was captured in a study of technical replicates of blood from a handful of donors. Repertoires were generated with immunoSEQ multiplex PCR, while TCRdb's copy carries only in-frame clones and drops some. The profile shows 45,000 to 65,000 clones, 94% of them singletons. Germline CDR1 reads MNHEY; CDR2 reads SVGAGI. Trimming left V 8 bases short and J 2 bases short, with 10 bases between. The CDR3 runs 12 residues. The chain couples TRBV6-5 to TRBJ2-7; D ambiguous. This clonotype was sampled from a human donor in good health. The sequenced sample was T cells isolated from PBMCs. The CDR3 DNA reads as TGTGCCAGCTCCGGCGGCGCCTACGAGCAGTACTTC. It encodes CASSGGAYEQYF.